The entry below describes one TCR beta chain. Its recognized antigen is unknown. No base-level quality is on record; no much larger clone is a single base apart. The CDR3 has 14 amino acids, counting the end cysteine and phenylalanine. The kept DNA is CDR3 alone, 42 bases in frame from the first base. The germline V gene (reference sequence) specifies SGHKS as CDR1 and YYEKEE as CDR2. Trimming accounts for 0 bases at V and 6 bases at J, while the number of junction bases matched to no gene is 3. Preparation of the library involved RT-PCR. Sequenced on a NextSeq 550. TCRdb ran its own pipeline on the public reads, namely fastp trimming at Q25 and MiXCR clone calling, and kept in-frame beta chains. Rows with a matching CDR3 protein are joined into one entry that keeps the most common DNA and genes. The sample has approximately 200,000 distinct CDR3 sequences on record, roughly an eighth of them singletons. Jointly, the top ten make up around a tenth of the sample.

This entry is derived from a study of patients and donors after allogeneic stem cell transplantation (dated by TCRdb to 2020 to 2021). The sequence links TRBV5-5 to TRBJ1-1; the central 9 bases match TRBD1. The clonotype originates from a human donor who was either an allogeneic HSCT recipient or a stem cell or donor lymphocyte infusion donor (not recorded which). It is not recorded whose cells these are; they may come from a transplant donor. Input material: blood, either unsorted or a sorted T cell fraction (not recorded which). The sequenced DNA: TGTGCCAGCAGCTTGGCGGGACAGGGCCCTGAAGCTTTCTTT. Translated, this gives CASSLAGQGPEAFF.